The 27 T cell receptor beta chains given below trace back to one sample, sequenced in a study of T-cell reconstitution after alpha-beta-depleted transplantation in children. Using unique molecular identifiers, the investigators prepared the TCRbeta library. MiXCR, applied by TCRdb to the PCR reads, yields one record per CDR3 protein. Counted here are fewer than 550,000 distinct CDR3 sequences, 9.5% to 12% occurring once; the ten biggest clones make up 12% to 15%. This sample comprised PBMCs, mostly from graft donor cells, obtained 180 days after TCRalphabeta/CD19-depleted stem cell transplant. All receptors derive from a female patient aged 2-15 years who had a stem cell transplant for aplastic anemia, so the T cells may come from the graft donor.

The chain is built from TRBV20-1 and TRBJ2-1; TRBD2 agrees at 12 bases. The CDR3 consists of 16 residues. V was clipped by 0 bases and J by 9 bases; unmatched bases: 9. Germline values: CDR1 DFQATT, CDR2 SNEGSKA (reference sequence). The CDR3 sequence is CSARDPLAGGQGEQFF. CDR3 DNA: TGCAGTGCTAGAGATCCCCTAGCGGGAGGGCAAGGTGAGCAGTTCTTC.

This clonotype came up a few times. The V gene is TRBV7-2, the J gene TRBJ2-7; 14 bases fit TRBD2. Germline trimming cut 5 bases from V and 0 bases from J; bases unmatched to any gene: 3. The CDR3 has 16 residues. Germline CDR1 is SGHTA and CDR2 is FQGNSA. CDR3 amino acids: CASSMTSGRASYEQYF. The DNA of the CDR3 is TGTGCCAGCAGCATGACTAGCGGGAGGGCCTCCTACGAGCAGTACTTC.

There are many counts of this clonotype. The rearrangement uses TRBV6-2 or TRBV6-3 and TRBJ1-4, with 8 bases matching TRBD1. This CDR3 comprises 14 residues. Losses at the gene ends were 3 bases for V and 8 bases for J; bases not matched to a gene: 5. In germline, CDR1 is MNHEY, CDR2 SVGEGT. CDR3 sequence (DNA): TGTGCCAGCAGTTATCAGGGGGCTCGAGAAAAACTGTTTTTT. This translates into CASSYQGAREKLFF.

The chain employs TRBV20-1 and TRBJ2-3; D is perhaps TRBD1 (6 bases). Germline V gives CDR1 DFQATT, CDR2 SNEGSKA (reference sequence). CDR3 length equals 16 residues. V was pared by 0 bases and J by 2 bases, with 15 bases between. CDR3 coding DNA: TGCAGTGCTAGAGATCGGTCGACAGGATACACAGATACGCAGTATTTT. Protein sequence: CSARDRSTGYTDTQYF.

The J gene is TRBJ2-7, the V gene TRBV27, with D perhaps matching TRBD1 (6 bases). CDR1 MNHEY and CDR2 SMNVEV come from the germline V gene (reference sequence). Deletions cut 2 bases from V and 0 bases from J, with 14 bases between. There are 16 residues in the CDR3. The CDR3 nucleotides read TGTGCCAGCAGTTTAGATGTGGGACAAATCTCCTACGAGCAGTACTTC. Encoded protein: CASSLDVGQISYEQYF.

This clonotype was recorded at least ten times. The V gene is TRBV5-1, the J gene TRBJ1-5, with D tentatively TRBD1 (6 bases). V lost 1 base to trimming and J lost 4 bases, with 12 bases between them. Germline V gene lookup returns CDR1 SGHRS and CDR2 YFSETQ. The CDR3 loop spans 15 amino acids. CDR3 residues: CASSLRPGANQPQHF. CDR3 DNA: TGCGCCAGCAGCTTGCGGCCAGGGGCGAATCAGCCCCAGCATTTT. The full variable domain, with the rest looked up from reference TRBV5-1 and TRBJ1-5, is KAGVTQTPRYLIKTRGQQVTLSCSPISGHRSVSWYQQTPGQGLQFLFEYFSETQRNKGNFPGRFSGRQFSNSRSEMNVSTLELGDSALYLCASSLRPGANQPQHFGDGTRLSIL.

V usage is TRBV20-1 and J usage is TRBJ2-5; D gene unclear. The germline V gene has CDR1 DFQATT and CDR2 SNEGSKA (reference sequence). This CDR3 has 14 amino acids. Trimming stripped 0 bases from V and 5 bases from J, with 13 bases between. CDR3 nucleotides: TGCAGTGCTAGAGATCGGTCCAGTAGTGAGACCCAGTACTTC. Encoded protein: CSARDRSSSETQYF.

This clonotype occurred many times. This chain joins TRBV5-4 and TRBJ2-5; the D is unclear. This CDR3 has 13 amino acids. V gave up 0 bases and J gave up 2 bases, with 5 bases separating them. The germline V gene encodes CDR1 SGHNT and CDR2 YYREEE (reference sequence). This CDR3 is CASSLDGQETQYF. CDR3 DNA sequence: TGTGCCAGCAGCTTGGACGGGCAAGAGACCCAGTACTTC.

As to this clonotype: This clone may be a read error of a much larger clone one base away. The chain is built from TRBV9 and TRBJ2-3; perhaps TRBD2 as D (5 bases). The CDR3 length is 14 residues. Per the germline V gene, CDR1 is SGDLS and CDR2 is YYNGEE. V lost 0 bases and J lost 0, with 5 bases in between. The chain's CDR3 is CASSVAGSTDTQYF. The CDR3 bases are TGTGCCAGCAGCGTAGCGGGAAGCACAGATACGCAGTATTTT.

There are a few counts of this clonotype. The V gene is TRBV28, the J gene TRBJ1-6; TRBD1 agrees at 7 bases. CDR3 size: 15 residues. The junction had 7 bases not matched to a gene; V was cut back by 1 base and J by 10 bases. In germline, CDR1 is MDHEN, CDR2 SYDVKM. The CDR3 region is CASSLSPTGMSPLHF. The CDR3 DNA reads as TGTGCCAGCAGTTTATCACCGACAGGGATGTCACCCCTCCACTTT.

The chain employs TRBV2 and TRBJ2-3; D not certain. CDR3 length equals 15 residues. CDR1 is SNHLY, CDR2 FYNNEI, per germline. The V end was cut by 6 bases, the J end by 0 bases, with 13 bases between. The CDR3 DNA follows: TGTGCCAGCAGGCCCTGGTCTGATAGCACAGATACGCAGTATTTT. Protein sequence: CASRPWSDSTDTQYF.

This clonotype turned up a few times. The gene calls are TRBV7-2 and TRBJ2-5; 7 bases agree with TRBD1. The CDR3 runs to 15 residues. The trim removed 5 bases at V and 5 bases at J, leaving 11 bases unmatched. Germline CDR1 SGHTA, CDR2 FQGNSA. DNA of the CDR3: TGTGCCAGCAGCGCCCAAAACAGGGGCTCGGAGACCCAGTACTTC. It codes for CASSAQNRGSETQYF.

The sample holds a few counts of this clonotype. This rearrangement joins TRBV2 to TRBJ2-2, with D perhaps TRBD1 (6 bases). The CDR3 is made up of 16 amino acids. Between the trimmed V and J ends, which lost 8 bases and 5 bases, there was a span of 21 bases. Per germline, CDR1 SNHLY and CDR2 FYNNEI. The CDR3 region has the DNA TGTGCCAGCGGTAATCGACTGGGCCAGGGGACCGGGGAGCTGTTTTTT. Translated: CASGNRLGQGTGELFF.

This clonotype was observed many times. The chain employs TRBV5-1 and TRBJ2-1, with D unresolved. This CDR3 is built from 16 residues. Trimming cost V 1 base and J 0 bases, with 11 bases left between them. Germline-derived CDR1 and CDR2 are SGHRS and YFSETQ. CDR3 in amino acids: CASSLLEWISYNEQFF. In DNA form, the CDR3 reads TGCGCCAGCAGCTTGTTAGAATGGATCTCCTACAATGAGCAGTTCTTC.

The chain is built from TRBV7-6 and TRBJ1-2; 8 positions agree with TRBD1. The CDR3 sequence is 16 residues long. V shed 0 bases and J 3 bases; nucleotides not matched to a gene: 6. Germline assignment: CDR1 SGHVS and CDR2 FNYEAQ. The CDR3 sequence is CASSLARQGRDYGYTF. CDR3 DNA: TGTGCCAGCAGCTTAGCTCGACAGGGGAGGGACTATGGCTACACCTTC.

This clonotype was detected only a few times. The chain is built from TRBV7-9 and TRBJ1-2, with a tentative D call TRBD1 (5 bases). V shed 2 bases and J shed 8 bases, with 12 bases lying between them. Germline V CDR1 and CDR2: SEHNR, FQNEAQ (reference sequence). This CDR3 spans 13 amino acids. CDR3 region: CASSLPGATGYTF. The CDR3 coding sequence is TGTGCCAGCAGCTTACCTGGGGCCACGGGCTACACCTTC. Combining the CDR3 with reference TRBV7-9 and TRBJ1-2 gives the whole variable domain DTGVSQNPRHKITKRGQNVTFRCDPISEHNRLYWYRQTLGQGPEFLTYFQNEAQLEKSRLLSDRFSAERPKGSFSTLEIQRTEQGDSAMYLCASSLPGATGYTFGSGTRLTVV.

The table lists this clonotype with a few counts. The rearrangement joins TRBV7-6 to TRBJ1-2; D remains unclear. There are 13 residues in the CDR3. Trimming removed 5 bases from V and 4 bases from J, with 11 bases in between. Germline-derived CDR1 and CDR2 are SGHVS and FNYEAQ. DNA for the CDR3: TGTGCCAGCAGCCCTAGCAATGGCTATGGCTACACCTTC. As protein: CASSPSNGYGYTF.

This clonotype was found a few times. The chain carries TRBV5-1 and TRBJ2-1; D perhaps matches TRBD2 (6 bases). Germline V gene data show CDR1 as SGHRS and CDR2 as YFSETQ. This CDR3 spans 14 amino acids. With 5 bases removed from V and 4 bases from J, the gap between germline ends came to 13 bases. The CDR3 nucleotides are TGCGCCAGCAGAACCGGGACTCCGTACAATGAGCAGTTCTTC. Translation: CASRTGTPYNEQFF.

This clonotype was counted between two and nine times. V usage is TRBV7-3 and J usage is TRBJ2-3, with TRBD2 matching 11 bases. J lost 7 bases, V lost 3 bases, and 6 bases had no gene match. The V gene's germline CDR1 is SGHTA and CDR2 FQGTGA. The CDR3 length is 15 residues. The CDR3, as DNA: TGTGCCAGCAGCTTCACTAGCGGGAGTCTATATACGCAGTATTTT. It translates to CASSFTSGSLYTQYF.

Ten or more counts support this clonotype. CDR3 amino acids: CASSYSSHQAQETQYF. The CDR3 DNA is TGTGCCAGCAGTTACTCGAGCCATCAGGCGCAAGAGACCCAGTACTTC. V is TRBV6-5 and J is TRBJ2-5; D remains unclear. The CDR3 is 16 residues long. V gave up 0 bases and J gave up 2 bases, with 13 bases separating them. Germline V gene sequence: CDR1 MNHEY, CDR2 SVGAGI.

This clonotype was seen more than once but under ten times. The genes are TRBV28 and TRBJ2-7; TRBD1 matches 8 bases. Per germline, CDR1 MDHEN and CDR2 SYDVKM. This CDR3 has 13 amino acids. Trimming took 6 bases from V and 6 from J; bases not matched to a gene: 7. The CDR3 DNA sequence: TGTGCCAGCAGCAACAGGGGGTTGGGCGAGCAGTACTTC. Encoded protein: CASSNRGLGEQYF.

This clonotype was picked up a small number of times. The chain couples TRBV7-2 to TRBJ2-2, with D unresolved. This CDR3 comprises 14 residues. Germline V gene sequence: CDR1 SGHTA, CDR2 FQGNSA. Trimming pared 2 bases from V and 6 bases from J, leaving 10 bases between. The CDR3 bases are TGTGCCAGCAGCTTACTGGGCGGTTCCGGGGAGCTGTTTTTT. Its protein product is CASSLLGGSGELFF.

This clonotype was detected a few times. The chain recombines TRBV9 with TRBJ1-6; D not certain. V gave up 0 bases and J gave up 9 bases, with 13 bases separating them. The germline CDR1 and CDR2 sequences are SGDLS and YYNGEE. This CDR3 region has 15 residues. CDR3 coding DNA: TGTGCCAGCAGCGTAGCAGGTCACCCGACTTCACCCCTCCACTTT. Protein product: CASSVAGHPTSPLHF.

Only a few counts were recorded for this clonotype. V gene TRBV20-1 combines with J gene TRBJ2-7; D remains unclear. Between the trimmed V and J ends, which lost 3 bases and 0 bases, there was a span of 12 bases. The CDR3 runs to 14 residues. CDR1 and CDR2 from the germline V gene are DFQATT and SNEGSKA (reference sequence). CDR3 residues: CSARRQVSSYEQYF. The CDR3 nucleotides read TGCAGTGCTAGGAGGCAGGTTAGCTCCTACGAGCAGTACTTC.

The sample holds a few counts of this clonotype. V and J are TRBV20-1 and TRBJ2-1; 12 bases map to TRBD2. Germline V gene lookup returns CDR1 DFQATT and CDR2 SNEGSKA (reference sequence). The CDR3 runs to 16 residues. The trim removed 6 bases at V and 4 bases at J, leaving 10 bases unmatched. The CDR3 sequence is CSAKRKTSGRYNEQFF. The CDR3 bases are TGCAGTGCCAAAAGAAAGACTAGCGGGAGATACAATGAGCAGTTCTTC.

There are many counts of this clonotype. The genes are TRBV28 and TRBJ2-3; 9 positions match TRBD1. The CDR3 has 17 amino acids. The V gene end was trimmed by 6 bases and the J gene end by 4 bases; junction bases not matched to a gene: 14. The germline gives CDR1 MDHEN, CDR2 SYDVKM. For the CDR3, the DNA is TGTGCCAGCAGCCTAAACCGGGACAGGGAGGTCCCAGATACGCAGTATTTT. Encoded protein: CASSLNRDREVPDTQYF.

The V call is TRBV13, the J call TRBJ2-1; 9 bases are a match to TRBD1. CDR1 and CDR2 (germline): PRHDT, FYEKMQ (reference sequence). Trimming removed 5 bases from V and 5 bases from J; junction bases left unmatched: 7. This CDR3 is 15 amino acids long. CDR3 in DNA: TGTGCCAGCAGCGGGGACAGGGAGCCTCACAATGAGCAGTTCTTC. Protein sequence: CASSGDREPHNEQFF.